Described below is a single TCR beta chain sequence and its context. Its antigen is unknown. No base-level quality is on record; no much larger clone is a single base apart. The data were taken from a study of T cells in Graves' hyperthyroidism and ophthalmopathy (dated by TCRdb to about 2019). As for the study more broadly: Peripheral blood samples were taken at the time of initial diagnosis, prior to any treatment. To identify distinguishing TCR V-J signatures, a discovery cohort of around 98 patients was used, comprising some 43 with Graves' ophthalmopathy and roughly 60 with stable Graves' hyperthyroidism. Prospective prediction of ophthalmopathy was tested in an independent validation cohort consisting of 18 to 20 hyperthyroidism patients and around 16 patients who later progressed to ophthalmopathy. The approximately 100 discovery patients were randomly split 7:3 into training and test sets. In over five Graves' hyperthyroidism patients, the study also compared T-cell repertoires from thyroid tissue with T-cell repertoires from blood. Following sampling, methimazole starting at 30 mg daily was given to hyperthyroidism patients, and high-dose intravenous methylprednisolone was given to ophthalmopathy patients. The paper reports TCR Vbeta CDR3 sequencing of over 120 peripheral blood samples: 40 or so ophthalmopathy, fewer than 85 hyperthyroidism and around 17 progressor patients.

Stable Graves' hyperthyroidism was defined as the absence of progression to ophthalmopathy over 18 months of follow-up. The hyperthyroidism patients were between 18 and 65 years old and newly diagnosed, with a disease duration of less than 2 months. Exclusion was applied to patients with uncontrolled infections, other autoimmune diseases, pregnancy or lactation. Clinical symptoms, serum thyroxine and TRAb, thyroid ultrasound, and orbital computed tomography formed the basis for the diagnoses. PBMCs were isolated from 7.5 to 10 ml of fresh peripheral blood by Ficoll-Paque density gradient centrifugation. Total RNA was extracted using Trizol reagent, and RNA quality was assessed on an Agilent 2100 Bioanalyzer. Study-level results and caveats: Sample size was not statistically predetermined, and blinding of investigators to group allocation was not performed. Most expanded thyroid clonotypes (frequency above 0.001) were also detected in blood, a finding suggesting that blood repertoires may reflect thyroid immune responses. In cross-validation, a model built on a 13 V-J signature told ophthalmopathy apart from stable hyperthyroidism with 87.88% sensitivity and about 81% specificity, and in testing the same model reached 80%/75%. In validation, the model predicted progression to ophthalmopathy a median of about 6 months before onset, with about 70% sensitivity and just under 75% specificity.

The germline ends are 10 bases apart after V is trimmed by 0 bases and J by 8 bases. Reading the germline V gene gives CDR1 LGHNA and CDR2 YSLEER. Inclusive of the bounding cysteine and phenylalanine, the CDR3 is 13 residues long. Only CDR3 DNA remains: 39 bases, in frame from the first base. TCR beta CDR3 regions were amplified from RNA transcripts. A first-round RT-PCR of the TCR CDR3 used the HTBI primer set with the Qiagen OneStep RT-PCR kit. The libraries were constructed in a second round of multiplex PCR and then size-selected and purified. The libraries were sequenced on an Illumina HiSeq2000 using paired-end 100 bp reads. Under the source paper's analysis protocol: SOAPnuke was used to process the raw data, with reads discarded if the reads contained adapters or uncalled bases, had a mean Phred below 15, or lacked an exact constant-primer or identifier match. High-quality paired reads were merged using COPE v1.2.5, and each unique nucleotide sequence was defined as a clonotype. MiTCR v1.1 was used to align clonotypes to the IMGT TRBV, TRBD and TRBJ reference segments. Only V-J combinations with frequency above 0.0001, covering 99% to 99.2% of repertoires, were analysed. The TCS score was defined as F50 (clonal expansion) divided by E x V (chaos), with BLOSUM62-based TCRdist calculated between CDR3 peptides within each V-J. Welch's t-statistics and random forest reduced 500 to 550 V-J features to 13, which were used in a naive Bayes classifier (R e1071). TCRdb reprocessed the public reads (quality trimming at Q25 with fastp, clone calling with MiXCR) and kept in-frame beta chains. Each entry merges the rows of one CDR3 protein and shows their most common DNA and genes. The V and J calls and clone size come from TCRdb's table, not from the authors' own analysis. This sample lists hundreds of thousands of distinct CDR3 sequences; approximately 14% were detected once. The ten most abundant clones make up about a tenth of the sample.

The material sequenced was blood. Recombination joined TRBV4-3 with TRBJ1-2, with the D gene not confidently named. The sequence came from a woman under 30 with Graves' hyperthyroidism. In nucleotides, the sequence is TGCGCCAGCAGCCAAGAACGAGGAGGGGGCTACACCTTC. Translated, it gives CASSQERGGGYTF.